Sequencing of this T cell receptor beta chain was carried out in a study of shared clonotypes between healthy human individuals. At the level of the study: Participating donors consisted of a couple of women and a few men aged 18 to 49.

Whole-study findings and limits: A generally larger estimated richness was seen in naive subsets than in memory subsets.

Terminally differentiated effector memory CD45RA+ cells were excluded from the naive CD8 cells, which were CD45RO-negative and positively selected for CCR7. The assay was immunoSEQ multiplex PCR, and TCRdb's table has in-frame clones only and misses some. Of some 2 million clones listed, about 94% are singletons. Germline V lookup: CDR1 MNHNY, CDR2 SVGAGI (reference sequence). V trimming: 6 bases; J trimming: 5 bases; junction bases outside the gene matches: 6. CDR3 length: 14 amino acids. Concerning this clone itself: Antigen unknown.

The gene calls are TRBV6-6 and TRBJ1-5, with 8 bases matching TRBD1. The clonotype comes from a man between 18 and 35 years old in good health. Sequencing was done on a sample of naive CD8+ T cells sorted from blood. As DNA, the CDR3 is TGTGCCAGCAGCACGGACAGGGTCGATCAGCCCCAGCATTTT. Translated, it gives CASSTDRVDQPQHF.